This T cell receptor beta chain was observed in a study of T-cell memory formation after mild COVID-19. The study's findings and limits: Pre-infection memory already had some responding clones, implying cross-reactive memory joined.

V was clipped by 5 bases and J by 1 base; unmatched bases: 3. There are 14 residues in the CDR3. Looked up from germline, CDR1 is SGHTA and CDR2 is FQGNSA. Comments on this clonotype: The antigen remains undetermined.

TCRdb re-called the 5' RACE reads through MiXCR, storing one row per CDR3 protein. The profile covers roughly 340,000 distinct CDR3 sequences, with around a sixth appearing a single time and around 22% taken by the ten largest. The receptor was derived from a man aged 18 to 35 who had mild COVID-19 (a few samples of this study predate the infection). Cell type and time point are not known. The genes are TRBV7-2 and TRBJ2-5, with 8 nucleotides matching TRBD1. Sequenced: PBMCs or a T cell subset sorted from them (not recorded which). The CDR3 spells CASSIQGVQETQYF. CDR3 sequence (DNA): TGTGCCAGCAGCATACAGGGGGTCCAAGAGACCCAGTACTTC.